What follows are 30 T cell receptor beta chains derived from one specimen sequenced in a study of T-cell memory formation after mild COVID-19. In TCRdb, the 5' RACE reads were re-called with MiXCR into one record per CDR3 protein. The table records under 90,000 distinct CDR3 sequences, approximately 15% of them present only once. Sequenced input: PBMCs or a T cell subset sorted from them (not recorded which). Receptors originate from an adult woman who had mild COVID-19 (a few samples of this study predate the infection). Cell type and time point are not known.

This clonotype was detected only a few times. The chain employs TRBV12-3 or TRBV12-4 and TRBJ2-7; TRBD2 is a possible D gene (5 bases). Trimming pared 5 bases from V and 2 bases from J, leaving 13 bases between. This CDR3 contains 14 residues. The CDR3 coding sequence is TGTGCCAGCAGTCGAGGGCAAAATCCCTACGAGCAGTACTTC. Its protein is CASSRGQNPYEQYF.

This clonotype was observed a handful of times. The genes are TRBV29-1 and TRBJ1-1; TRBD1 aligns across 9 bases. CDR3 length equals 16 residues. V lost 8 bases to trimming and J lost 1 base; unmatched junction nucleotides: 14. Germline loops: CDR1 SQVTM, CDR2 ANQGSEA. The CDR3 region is CSSSGNRGRENTEAFF. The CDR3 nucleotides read TGCAGCTCCTCGGGCAACAGGGGGCGGGAGAACACTGAAGCTTTCTTT.

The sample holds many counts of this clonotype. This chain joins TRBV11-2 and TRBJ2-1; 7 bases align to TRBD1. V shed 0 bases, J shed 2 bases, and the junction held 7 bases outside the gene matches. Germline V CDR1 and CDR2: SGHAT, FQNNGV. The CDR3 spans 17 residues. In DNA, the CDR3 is TGTGCCAGCAGCTTAGATTACCGGCAGGGGGCCTACAATGAGCAGTTCTTC. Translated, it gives CASSLDYRQGAYNEQFF.

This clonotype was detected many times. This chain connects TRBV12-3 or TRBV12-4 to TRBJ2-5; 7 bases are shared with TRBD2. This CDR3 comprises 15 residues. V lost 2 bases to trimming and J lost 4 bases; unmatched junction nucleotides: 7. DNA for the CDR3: TGTGCCAGCAGTTTATACCAGGGAGGGGTAGAGACCCAGTACTTC. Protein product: CASSLYQGGVETQYF.

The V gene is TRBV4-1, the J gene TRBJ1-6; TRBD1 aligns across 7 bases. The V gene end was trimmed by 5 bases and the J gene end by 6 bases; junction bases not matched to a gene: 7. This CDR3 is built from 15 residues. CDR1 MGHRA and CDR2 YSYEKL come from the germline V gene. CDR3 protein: CASSTPRQGNSPLHF. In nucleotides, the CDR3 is TGCGCCAGCAGCACCCCTCGACAGGGTAATTCACCCCTCCACTTT.

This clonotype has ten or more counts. CDR3 protein: CASSVPGDTQYF. DNA of the CDR3: TGTGCCAGTAGTGTTCCGGGGGATACGCAGTATTTT. The gene calls are TRBV19 and TRBJ2-3, with D possibly TRBD2 on 5 matching bases. Trimming stripped 5 bases from V and 6 bases from J, with 9 bases between. The CDR3 covers 12 residues. From germline, CDR1 is LNHDA and CDR2 SQIVND (reference sequence). Drawing the rest from reference TRBV19 and TRBJ2-3, the complete variable domain is DGGITQSPKYLFRKEGQNVTLSCEQNLNHDAMYWYRQDPGQGLRLIYYSQIVNDFQKGDIAEGYSVSREKKESFPLTVTSAQKNPTAFYLCASSVPGDTQYFGPGTRLTVL.

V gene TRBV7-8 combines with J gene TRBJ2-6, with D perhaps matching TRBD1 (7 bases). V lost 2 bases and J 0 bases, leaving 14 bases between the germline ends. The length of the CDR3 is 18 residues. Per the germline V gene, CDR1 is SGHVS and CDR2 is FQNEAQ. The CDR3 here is CASSLRAGGPSGANVLTF. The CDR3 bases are TGTGCCAGCAGCTTAAGGGCAGGGGGGCCCTCTGGGGCCAACGTCCTGACTTTC.

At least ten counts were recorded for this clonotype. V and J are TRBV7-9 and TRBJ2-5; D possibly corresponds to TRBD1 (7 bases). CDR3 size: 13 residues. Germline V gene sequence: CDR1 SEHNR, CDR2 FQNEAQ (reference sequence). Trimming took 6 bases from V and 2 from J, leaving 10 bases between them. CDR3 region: CASRAGGQETQYF. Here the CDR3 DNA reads TGTGCCAGCAGGGCAGGGGGGCAAGAGACCCAGTACTTC.

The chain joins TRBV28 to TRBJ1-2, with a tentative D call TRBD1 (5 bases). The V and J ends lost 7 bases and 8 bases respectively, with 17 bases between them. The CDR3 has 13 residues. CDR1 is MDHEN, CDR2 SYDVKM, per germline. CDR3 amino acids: CASIRGREGGYTF. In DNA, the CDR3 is TGTGCCAGCATTCGGGGCAGGGAGGGAGGCTACACCTTC.

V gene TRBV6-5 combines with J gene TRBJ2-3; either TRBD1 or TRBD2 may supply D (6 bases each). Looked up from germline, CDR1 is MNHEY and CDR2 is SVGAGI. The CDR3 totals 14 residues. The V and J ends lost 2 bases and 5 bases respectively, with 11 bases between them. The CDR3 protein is CASSYVGGQDTQYF. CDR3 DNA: TGTGCCAGCAGTTACGTGGGGGGCCAAGATACGCAGTATTTT.

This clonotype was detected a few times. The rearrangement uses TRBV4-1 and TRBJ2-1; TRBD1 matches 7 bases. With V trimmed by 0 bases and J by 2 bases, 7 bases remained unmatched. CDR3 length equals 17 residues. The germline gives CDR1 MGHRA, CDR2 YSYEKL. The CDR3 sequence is CASSQDLTGNTYNEQFF. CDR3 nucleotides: TGCGCCAGCAGCCAAGACTTGACAGGGAACACCTACAATGAGCAGTTCTTC.

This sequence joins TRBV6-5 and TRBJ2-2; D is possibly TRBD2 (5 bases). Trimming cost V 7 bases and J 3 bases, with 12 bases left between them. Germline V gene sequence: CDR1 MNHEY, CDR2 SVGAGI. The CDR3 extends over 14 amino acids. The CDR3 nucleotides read TGTGCCAGCAACAAGTGGCGGGACACCGGGGAGCTGTTTTTT. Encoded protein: CASNKWRDTGELFF.

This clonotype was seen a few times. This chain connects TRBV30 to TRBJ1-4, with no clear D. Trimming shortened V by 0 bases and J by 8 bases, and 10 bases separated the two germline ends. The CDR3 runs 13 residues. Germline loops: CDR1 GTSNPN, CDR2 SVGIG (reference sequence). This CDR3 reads CAWSVLVWEKLFF. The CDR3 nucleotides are TGTGCCTGGAGTGTACTGGTATGGGAAAAACTGTTTTTT.

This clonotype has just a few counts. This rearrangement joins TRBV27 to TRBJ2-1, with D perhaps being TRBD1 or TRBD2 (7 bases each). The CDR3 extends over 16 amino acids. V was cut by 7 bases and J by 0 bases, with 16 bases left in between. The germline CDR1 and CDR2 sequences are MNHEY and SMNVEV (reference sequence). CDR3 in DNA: TGTGCCAGCACCCTGGGAGGGGGCGTCTCCTACAATGAGCAGTTCTTC. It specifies CASTLGGGVSYNEQFF.

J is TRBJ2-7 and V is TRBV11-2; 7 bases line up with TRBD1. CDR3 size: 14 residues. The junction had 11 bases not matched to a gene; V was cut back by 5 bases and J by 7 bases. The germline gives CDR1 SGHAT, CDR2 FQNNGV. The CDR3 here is CASSQATGSWEQYF. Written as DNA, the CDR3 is TGTGCCAGCAGCCAAGCGACAGGGTCGTGGGAGCAGTACTTC.

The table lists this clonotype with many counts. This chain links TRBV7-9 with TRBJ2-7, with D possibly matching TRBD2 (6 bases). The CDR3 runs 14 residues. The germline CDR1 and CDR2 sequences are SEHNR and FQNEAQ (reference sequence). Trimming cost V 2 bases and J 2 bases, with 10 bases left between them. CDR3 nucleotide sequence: TGTGCCAGCAGCTTATCGGGGGTCCCCTACGAGCAGTACTTC. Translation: CASSLSGVPYEQYF.

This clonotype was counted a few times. Here the CDR3 DNA reads TGTGCCAGCAGCCCCCCCGGGGACAGGGGACCCTACGAGCAGTACTTC. Translating gives CASSPPGDRGPYEQYF. The chain recombines TRBV7-9 with TRBJ2-7; 10 bases are shared with TRBD1. The junction had 9 bases not matched to a gene; V was cut back by 5 bases and J by 2 bases. The V gene's germline CDR1 is SEHNR and CDR2 FQNEAQ (reference sequence). There are 16 residues in the CDR3.

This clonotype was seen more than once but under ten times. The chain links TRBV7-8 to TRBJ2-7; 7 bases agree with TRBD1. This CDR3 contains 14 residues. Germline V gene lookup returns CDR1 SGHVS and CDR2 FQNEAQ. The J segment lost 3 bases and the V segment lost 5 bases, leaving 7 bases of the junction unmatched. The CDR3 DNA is TGTGCCAGCAGCATTGACAGGGTGGACTACGAGCAGTACTTC. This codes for CASSIDRVDYEQYF.

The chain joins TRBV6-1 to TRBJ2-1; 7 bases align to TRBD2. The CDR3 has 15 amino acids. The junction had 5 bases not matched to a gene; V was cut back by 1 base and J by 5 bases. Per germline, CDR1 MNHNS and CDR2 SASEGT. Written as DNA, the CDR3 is TGTGCCAGCAGTGAAGTTCCTAGCGGCCACAATGAGCAGTTCTTC. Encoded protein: CASSEVPSGHNEQFF.

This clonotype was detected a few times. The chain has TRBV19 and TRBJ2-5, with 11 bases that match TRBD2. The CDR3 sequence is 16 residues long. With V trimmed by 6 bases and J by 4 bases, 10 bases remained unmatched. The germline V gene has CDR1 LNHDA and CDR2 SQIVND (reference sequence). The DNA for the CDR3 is TGTGCCAGTAGGAAGGCTAGCGGGAGGTGGGCAGAGACCCAGTACTTC. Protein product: CASRKASGRWAETQYF. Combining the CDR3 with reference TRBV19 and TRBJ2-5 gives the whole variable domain DGGITQSPKYLFRKEGQNVTLSCEQNLNHDAMYWYRQDPGQGLRLIYYSQIVNDFQKGDIAEGYSVSREKKESFPLTVTSAQKNPTAFYLCASRKASGRWAETQYFGPGTRLLVL.

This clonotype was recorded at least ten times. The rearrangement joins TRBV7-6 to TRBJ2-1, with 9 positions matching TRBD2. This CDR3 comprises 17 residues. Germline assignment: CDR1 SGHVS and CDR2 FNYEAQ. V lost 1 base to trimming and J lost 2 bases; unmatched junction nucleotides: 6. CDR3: CASSLVSSGATYNEQFF. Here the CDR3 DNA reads TGTGCCAGCAGCTTAGTTTCTAGCGGGGCGACCTACAATGAGCAGTTCTTC.

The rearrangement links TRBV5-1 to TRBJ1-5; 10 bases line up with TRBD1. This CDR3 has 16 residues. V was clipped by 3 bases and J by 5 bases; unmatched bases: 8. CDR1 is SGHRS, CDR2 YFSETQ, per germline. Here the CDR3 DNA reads TGCGCCAGCAGCTGGATATCCGGGACAGGGGATCAGCCCCAGCATTTT. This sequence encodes CASSWISGTGDQPQHF.

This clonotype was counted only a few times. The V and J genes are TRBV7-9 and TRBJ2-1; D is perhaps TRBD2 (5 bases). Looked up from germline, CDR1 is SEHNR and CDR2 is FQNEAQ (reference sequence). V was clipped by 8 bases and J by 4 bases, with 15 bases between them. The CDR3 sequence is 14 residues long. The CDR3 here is CASEIDRTYNEQFF. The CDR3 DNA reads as TGTGCCAGCGAAATCGACCGGACTTACAATGAGCAGTTCTTC.

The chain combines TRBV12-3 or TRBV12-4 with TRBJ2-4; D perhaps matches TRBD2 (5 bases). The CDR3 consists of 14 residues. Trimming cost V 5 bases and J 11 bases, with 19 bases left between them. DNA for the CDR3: TGTGCCAGCAGTGCTCGGGTCAATTGGGGAGTTCAGTACTTC. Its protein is CASSARVNWGVQYF.

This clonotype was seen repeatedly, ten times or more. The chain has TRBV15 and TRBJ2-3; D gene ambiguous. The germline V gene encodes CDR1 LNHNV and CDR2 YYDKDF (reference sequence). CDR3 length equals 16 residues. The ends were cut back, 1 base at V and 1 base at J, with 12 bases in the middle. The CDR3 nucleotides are TGTGCCACCAGCAGAGGACGGGCACTGGGCACAGATACGCAGTATTTT. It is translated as CATSRGRALGTDTQYF.

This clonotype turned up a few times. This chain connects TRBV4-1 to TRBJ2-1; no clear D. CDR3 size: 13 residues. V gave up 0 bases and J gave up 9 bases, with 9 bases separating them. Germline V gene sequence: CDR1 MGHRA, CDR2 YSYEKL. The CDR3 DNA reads TGCGCCAGCAGCCAAGAGTCCGAACTTGAGCAGTTCTTC. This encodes CASSQESELEQFF.

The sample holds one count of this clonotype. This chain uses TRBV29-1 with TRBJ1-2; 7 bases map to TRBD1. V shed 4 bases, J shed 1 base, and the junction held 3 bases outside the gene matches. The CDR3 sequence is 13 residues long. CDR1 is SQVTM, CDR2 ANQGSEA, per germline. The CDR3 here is CSVAGTDNYGYTF. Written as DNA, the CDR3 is TGCAGCGTTGCCGGGACAGATAACTATGGCTACACCTTC.

The CDR3 region has the DNA TGCAGTGCTAGGACTTGGGCGAGCTCCTACAATGAGCAGTTCTTC. This sequence encodes CSARTWASSYNEQFF. The V and J genes are TRBV20-1 and TRBJ2-1, with D uncertain. Germline loops: CDR1 DFQATT, CDR2 SNEGSKA (reference sequence). The CDR3 has 15 amino acids. Trimming removed 3 bases from V and 0 bases from J, with 12 bases in between.

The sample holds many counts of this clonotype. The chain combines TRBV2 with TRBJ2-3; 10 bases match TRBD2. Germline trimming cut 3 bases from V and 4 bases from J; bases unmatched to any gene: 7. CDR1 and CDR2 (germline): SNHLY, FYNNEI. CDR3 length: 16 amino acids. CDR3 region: CASSEGIAGGPDTQYF. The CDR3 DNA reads TGTGCCAGCAGTGAGGGGATAGCGGGAGGACCAGATACGCAGTATTTT.

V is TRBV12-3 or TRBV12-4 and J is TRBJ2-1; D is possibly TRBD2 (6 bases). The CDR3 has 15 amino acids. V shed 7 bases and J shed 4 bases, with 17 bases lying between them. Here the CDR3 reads CASTISGGWYNEQFF. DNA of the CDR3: TGTGCCAGCACCATTAGCGGCGGTTGGTACAATGAGCAGTTCTTC.